The 23 T cell receptor beta chains listed next were all sequenced from one sample in a study of T cell responses to AZD1222 COVID-19 vaccine. Sequenced by immunoSEQ multiplex PCR; TCRdb stores in-frame clones only, minus some. The sample shows 60,000 to 85,000 clones, more than 75% of them seen only once. The sample in question was peripheral blood, obtained 28 days after the second dose of the MenACWY control vaccine. The receptors here all came from an adult who received the MenACWY meningococcal vaccine as a control.

The chain carries TRBV29-1 and TRBJ1-2; no clear D gene. The CDR3 sequence is 11 residues long. V was trimmed by 6 bases and J by 8 bases, leaving 13 bases between them. CDR1 SQVTM and CDR2 ANQGSEA come from the germline V gene. Written as DNA, the CDR3 is TGCAGCGTAGGCCAGGACGGAGGCTACACCTTC. Translating gives CSVGQDGGYTF.

V and J are TRBV7-9 and TRBJ2-7; D remains unclear. Between the trimmed V and J ends, which lost 11 bases and 2 bases, there was a span of 10 bases. The germline V gene encodes CDR1 SEHNR and CDR2 FQNEAQ (reference sequence). The CDR3 contains 11 residues. CDR3 protein: CASRGAYEQYF. The DNA of the CDR3 is TGTGCCTCCCGAGGAGCCTACGAGCAGTACTTC.

In DNA, the CDR3 is TGTGCCAGCAGCCCCACGGGGGGTGGCACCGGGGAGCTGTTTTTT. As protein: CASSPTGGGTGELFF. V is TRBV7-2 and J is TRBJ2-2, with 7 bases fitting TRBD2. Losses at the gene ends were 5 bases for V and 4 bases for J; bases not matched to a gene: 7. CDR1 is SGHTA, CDR2 FQGNSA, per germline. The CDR3 spans 15 residues.

The rearrangement uses TRBV7-6 and TRBJ1-1; no reliable D call. CDR3 length: 14 residues. V was shortened by 5 bases and J by 4 bases, with 14 bases between the two germline ends. Per germline, CDR1 SGHVS and CDR2 FNYEAQ. The CDR3 region is CASSPIGSGTEAFF. The CDR3 region has the DNA TGTGCCAGCAGCCCTATAGGCAGCGGCACTGAAGCTTTCTTT. Full variable domain (remainder filled in from reference TRBV7-6 and TRBJ1-1): GAGVSQSPRYKVTKRGQDVALRCDPISGHVSLYWYRQALGQGPEFLTYFNYEAQQDKSGLPNDRFSAERPEGSISTLTIQRTEQRDSAMYRCASSPIGSGTEAFFGQGTRLTVV.

The rearrangement joins TRBV27 to TRBJ2-7; D gene ambiguous. The length of the CDR3 is 11 residues. V was cut by 10 bases and J by 4 bases, with 11 bases left in between. CDR1 MNHEY and CDR2 SMNVEV come from the germline V gene (reference sequence). CDR3 in DNA: TGTGCCACCACGACCCCGTACGAGCAGTACTTC. Its translation is CATTTPYEQYF.

J is TRBJ2-1 and V is TRBV2; no reliable D call. V dropped 4 bases and J dropped 7 bases, with 14 bases sitting between them. CDR1 and CDR2 from the germline V gene are SNHLY and FYNNEI. This CDR3 spans 14 amino acids. The CDR3, as DNA: TGTGCCAGCAGTGTTGAGCCTGGGCCTAATGAGCAGTTCTTC. Amino acid sequence: CASSVEPGPNEQFF.

The chain carries TRBV7-8 and TRBJ2-2, with 11 nucleotides matching TRBD2. The germline V gene has CDR1 SGHVS and CDR2 FQNEAQ. The CDR3 sequence is 18 residues long. Unmatched junction bases numbered 14, after V lost 7 bases and J lost 4 bases. The chain's CDR3 is CASTPGQSTSGATGELFF. The CDR3 bases are TGTGCCAGCACCCCTGGGCAGTCGACTAGCGGGGCCACCGGGGAGCTGTTTTTT. Drawing the rest from reference TRBV7-8 and TRBJ2-2, the complete variable domain is GAGVSQSPRYKVAKRGQDVALRCDPISGHVSLFWYQQALGQGPEFLTYFQNEAQLDKSGLPSDRFFAERPEGSVSTLKIQRTQQEDSAVYLCASTPGQSTSGATGELFFGEGSRLTVL.

This clone was observed a single time. CDR3 sequence reads: CASSVQGINEKLFF. The CDR3 DNA is TGTGCCAGCAGCGTACAGGGCATTAATGAAAAACTGTTTTTT. This chain links TRBV5-4 with TRBJ1-4, with D maybe TRBD1 (6 bases). Germline V gene sequence: CDR1 SGHNT, CDR2 YYREEE (reference sequence). Trimming cost V 4 bases and J 4 bases, with 11 bases left between them. This CDR3 contains 14 residues.

This clone was counted a few times. The J gene is TRBJ1-6, the V gene TRBV19; TRBD1 matches at 7 bases. The length of the CDR3 is 16 residues. Looked up from germline, CDR1 is LNHDA and CDR2 is SQIVND (reference sequence). J lost 3 bases, V lost 3 bases, and 5 bases had no gene match. The CDR3 loop is CASSIQGGSYNSPLHF. In DNA form, the CDR3 reads TGTGCCAGTAGTATTCAAGGGGGCAGCTATAATTCACCCCTCCACTTT. The whole variable domain, filled in from reference TRBV19 and TRBJ1-6, reads DGGITQSPKYLFRKEGQNVTLSCEQNLNHDAMYWYRQDPGQGLRLIYYSQIVNDFQKGDIAEGYSVSREKKESFPLTVTSAQKNPTAFYLCASSIQGGSYNSPLHFGNGTRLTVT.

The chain employs TRBV5-1 and TRBJ1-5; no firm D call. Germline assignment: CDR1 SGHRS and CDR2 YFSETQ. The CDR3 is 13 amino acids. Trimming left V 0 bases short and J 11 bases short, with 12 bases between. This CDR3 reads CASSLVSDGAQHF. The CDR3 nucleotides read TGCGCCAGCAGCTTGGTGTCGGACGGTGCCCAGCATTTT.

The rearrangement links TRBV27 to TRBJ1-2; the D gene is possibly TRBD1 (6 bases). CDR1 MNHEY and CDR2 SMNVEV come from the germline V gene (reference sequence). This CDR3 is built from 13 residues. With 6 bases removed from V and 5 bases from J, the gap between germline ends came to 13 bases. CDR3 nucleotides: TGTGCCAGCAGCCTGGACAGAAGATATGGCTACACCTTC. Translated, it gives CASSLDRRYGYTF.

This clone came up a few times. The gene calls are TRBV4-3 and TRBJ1-2; D might be TRBD1 (5 bases). The CDR3 consists of 15 residues. V lost 3 bases to trimming and J lost 0 bases, with 11 bases between them. The germline V gene encodes CDR1 LGHNA and CDR2 YSLEER. CDR3 nucleotides: TGCGCCAGCAGCCATAACAGGATCACTAACTATGGCTACACCTTC. Its protein product is CASSHNRITNYGYTF.

The chain uses TRBV6-5 and TRBJ1-2; possibly TRBD1 for D (5 bases). The CDR3 extends over 15 amino acids. In germline, CDR1 is MNHEY, CDR2 SVGAGI. V was trimmed by 7 bases and J by 4 bases, leaving 19 bases between them. The CDR3 region is CASIDRDRPFYGYTF. CDR3 nucleotide sequence: TGTGCCAGCATAGATCGAGACAGACCCTTCTATGGCTACACCTTC.

The chain is built from TRBV4-2 and TRBJ1-6; D gene uncertain. Looked up from germline, CDR1 is LGHNA and CDR2 is YNFKEQ. Trimming stripped 2 bases from V and 6 bases from J, with 8 bases between. CDR3 length equals 14 residues. The CDR3 is CASSQSSSNSPLHF. The CDR3 DNA follows: TGTGCCAGCAGCCAAAGTTCGAGTAATTCACCCCTCCACTTT.

The chain uses TRBV2 and TRBJ1-2; 7 bases agree with TRBD1. V lost 3 bases to trimming and J lost 0 bases; unmatched junction nucleotides: 7. The CDR3 is made up of 16 amino acids. CDR1 and CDR2 from the germline V gene are SNHLY and FYNNEI. In nucleotides, the CDR3 is TGTGCCAGCAGTGACGCGGACAGGACCTCTAACTATGGCTACACCTTC. As protein: CASSDADRTSNYGYTF.

For this clone: Compared with germline, one end of the junction differs, possibly owing to a read error. This CDR3 is also generated by other DNA sequences in the sample. V and J are TRBV27 and TRBJ2-7; 15 bases align to TRBD2. The CDR3 totals 14 residues. In germline, CDR1 is MNHEY, CDR2 SMNVEV (reference sequence). CDR3 sequence reads: CATRTSGGGGEQYF. The CDR3 DNA sequence: TGTGCCACCCGGACTAGCGGGGGGGGAGGCGAGCAATACTTC.

J is TRBJ2-7 and V is TRBV19; 8 positions agree with TRBD2. The germline V gene encodes CDR1 LNHDA and CDR2 SQIVND (reference sequence). CDR3 size: 14 residues. The V gene end was trimmed by 4 bases and the J gene end by 2 bases; junction bases not matched to a gene: 4. CDR3 DNA sequence: TGTGCCAGTAGTACCGTTAGCGGGGCCTACGAGCAGTACTTC. This translates into CASSTVSGAYEQYF.

This chain connects TRBV30 to TRBJ2-7; D may correspond to TRBD1 or TRBD2 (5 bases each). The CDR3 is 14 amino acids. Germline values: CDR1 GTSNPN, CDR2 SVGIG (reference sequence). Trimming took off 5 bases at V and 2 bases at J, with 16 bases between the two ends. CDR3 sequence: CAWEKGRITYEQYF. For the CDR3, the DNA is TGTGCCTGGGAAAAGGGACGGATAACCTACGAGCAGTACTTC.

The V call is TRBV10-2, the J call TRBJ2-5; D gene unclear. Per the germline V gene, CDR1 is WSHSY and CDR2 is SAAADI. Trimming cost V 2 bases and J 4 bases, with 20 bases left between them. The CDR3 extends over 17 amino acids. CDR3 loop: CASSERGALQTLETQYF. The CDR3, as DNA: TGCGCCAGCAGTGAGCGTGGAGCCTTGCAGACACTAGAGACCCAGTACTTC.

This chain links TRBV7-2 with TRBJ1-4; tentative D call: TRBD1 (6 bases). Germline V lookup: CDR1 SGHTA, CDR2 FQGNSA. The CDR3 covers 13 residues. V lost 5 bases, J lost 6 bases, and 10 bases lay in between. The CDR3 coding sequence is TGTGCCAGCAGCCCAACAGGGTATGAAAAACTGTTTTTT. It translates to CASSPTGYEKLFF.

The chain recombines TRBV5-4 with TRBJ2-6; TRBD1 is a possible D gene (6 bases). V was pared by 4 bases and J by 0 bases, with 11 bases between. Per germline, CDR1 SGHNT and CDR2 YYREEE (reference sequence). This CDR3 region has 16 residues. The CDR3 protein is CASSPGQSSGANVLTF. The CDR3 DNA follows: TGTGCCAGCAGCCCCGGACAGTCCTCTGGGGCCAACGTCCTGACTTTC.

The genes are TRBV3-1 (or the pseudogene TRBV3-2) and TRBJ2-6; no reliable D call. Germline CDR1 and CDR2: LGHDT and YNNKEL (reference sequence). This CDR3 is built from 13 residues. Trimming removed 3 bases from V and 1 base from J, with 1 base in between. The CDR3 DNA is TGTGCCAGCAGCCAGTCTGGGGCCAACGTCCTGACTTTC. This codes for CASSQSGANVLTF.

The CDR3 spells CASSLQAGGTYPYEQYF. In DNA, the CDR3 is TGTGCCAGCAGTCTACAAGCGGGGGGCACTTACCCCTACGAGCAGTACTTC. The chain uses TRBV11-2 and TRBJ2-7, with 9 bases matching TRBD2. The CDR3 length is 17 residues. Trimming at V came to 6 bases and at J to 2 bases, leaving 14 bases not matched to a gene. The germline V gene encodes CDR1 SGHAT and CDR2 FQNNGV.